A single T cell receptor (beta chain) is shown here with its context. Its cognate antigen is unknown. Documented time point: patch test 3, about 24 weeks after DPC sensitization. The sample's treatment: therapeutic diphenylcyclopropenone sensitization with weekly scalp DPC. Unfractionated whole blood was the source of the extracted total RNA. This entry is derived from a study of human T cells and chemical hapten exposure. From germline, CDR1 is KGHSH and CDR2 LQKENI. V was clipped by 3 bases and J by 9 bases, with 6 bases between them. This CDR3 is built from 11 residues. TCRdb recomputed calls from the RACE reads with MiXCR, one row per CDR3 protein. The repertoire has tens of thousands of distinct CDR3 sequences, around an eighth of them found once; the top ten carry roughly 2.3%. Regarding the study as a whole: Expanded TCRs showed more large CDR3 clusters than pre-sensitization or healthy control sets.

The origin of this receptor is a man between 25 and 39 years old with alopecia areata. Some clones in this sample may be carry-over from other donors' samples. Sequenced here: whole blood, sampled in connection with sensitization to the hapten diphenylcyclopropenone (DPC). The chain joins TRBV18 to TRBJ2-1; D remains ambiguous. CDR3 DNA: TGTGCCAGCTCACCCGGCGGTGAGCAGTTCTTC. Amino acids: CASSPGGEQFF.